Listed below are T cell receptor beta chains from one sample, sequenced in a study of blood T cell repertoires in COVID-19. Libraries were prepared by immunoSEQ multiplex PCR; TCRdb keeps only in-frame clonotypes and omits some of them. Among approximately 210,000 clones listed, 70% to 90% were seen once. The sample taken for sequencing was peripheral blood. These receptors were obtained from a man aged 60 to 75 with COVID-19, enrolled during active disease. Both conserved end residues are trimmed from each CDR3. The order of the fields is V gene, J gene, CDR3 protein.

v_call: TRBV4-2; j_call: TRBJ2-5; cdr3_aa: ASSQSGGAQETQY
v_call: TRBV7-9; j_call: TRBJ2-5; cdr3_aa: ASSPGNRQY
v_call: TRBV30; j_call: TRBJ1-1; cdr3_aa: AWRGGSRITEAF
v_call: TRBV7-9; j_call: TRBJ1-2; cdr3_aa: ASSPDRGLGYT
v_call: TRBV12-5; j_call: TRBJ2-1; cdr3_aa: ASALSPAGGREQF
v_call: TRBV11-2; j_call: TRBJ1-5; cdr3_aa: ASSLGTGGQPQH
v_call: TRBV7-2; j_call: TRBJ1-4; cdr3_aa: ASSSNPRGANEKLF
v_call: TRBV7-9; j_call: TRBJ2-1; cdr3_aa: ASTKGPPPYNEQF
v_call: TRBV6-6; j_call: TRBJ1-1; cdr3_aa: ASNEVTPDTEAF
v_call: TRBV11-3; j_call: TRBJ2-3; cdr3_aa: ASSFFAGSSTDTQY
v_call: TRBV6-6; j_call: TRBJ2-1; cdr3_aa: ASSYPGLAGVNEQF
v_call: TRBV4-1; j_call: TRBJ1-5; cdr3_aa: ASSQVGASNQPQH
v_call: TRBV5-1; j_call: TRBJ1-1; cdr3_aa: ASSSDLGGEAF
v_call: TRBV7-9; j_call: TRBJ2-7; cdr3_aa: ASSLLARGLNEQY
v_call: TRBV6-5; j_call: TRBJ1-3; cdr3_aa: ASSLGQGFSGNTIY
v_call: TRBV6-2/TRBV6-3; j_call: TRBJ2-5; cdr3_aa: ASSYNRYQETQY
v_call: TRBV6-5; j_call: TRBJ1-3; cdr3_aa: ASSPFGGAGNTIY